The rows below give T cell receptor beta chains drawn from one sample of a study of T cell responses to AZD1222 COVID-19 vaccine. Clones were read by immunoSEQ multiplex PCR, and TCRdb kept only the in-frame ones, dropping some. The table records about 100,000 clones, under 95% of them present only once. The sequenced sample was peripheral blood, obtained 28 days after the second AZD1222 dose. These receptors were collected from an adult who received the AZD1222 COVID-19 vaccine. CDR3s include the opening cysteine and the closing phenylalanine or tryptophan. A D gene is named only where the DNA matches it firmly. Expanded clones get a size class; other rows say once, few or many, or leave the size out.

J gene,V gene,clone size,D gene,CDR3 DNA,CDR3 protein
TRBJ1-1,TRBV6-2/TRBV6-3,NA,NA,TGTGCCAGCAGTCACAGGTACACTGAAGCTTTCTTT,CASSHRYTEAFF
TRBJ1-2,TRBV10-2,once,NA,TGCGCCAGCATAGGTTCAGGCGGAGTAGAGGGCTACACCTTC,CASIGSGGVEGYTF
TRBJ1-6,TRBV6-5,NA,NA,TGTGCCAGCAGTTTGGGGACCTACCGGGGGAATTCACCCCTCCACTTT,CASSLGTYRGNSPLHF
TRBJ2-1,TRBV19,NA,TRBD2,TGTGCCAGTAGTATTCTAGCGGGGACAGAATACAATGAGCAGTTCTTC,CASSILAGTEYNEQFF
TRBJ1-6,TRBV13,NA,NA,TGTGCCAGCAGCTTAGGCCGCGGGGGTTCACCCCTCCACTTT,CASSLGRGGSPLHF
TRBJ1-2,TRBV4-1,NA,NA,TGCGCCAGCAGCCAAACTCGTGGTGCTAACTATGGCTACACCTTC,CASSQTRGANYGYTF
TRBJ1-3,TRBV12-5,NA,NA,TGTGCTAGTGGACTTTGGACAGATGGAAACACCATATATTTT,CASGLWTDGNTIYF
TRBJ2-5,TRBV28,NA,NA,TGTGCCAGCAGCTCTGGGGGCAGGGCCCAGTACTTC,CASSSGGRAQYF
TRBJ2-7,TRBV4-1,NA,TRBD2,TGCGCCAGCAGCCAAACTAGCGGGGGGGCCTACGAGCAGTACTTC,CASSQTSGGAYEQYF
TRBJ2-6,TRBV5-1,NA,NA,TGCGCCAGCAGCACCGAAACGATCGGGGTCTGGGCCAACGTCCTGACTTTC,CASSTETIGVWANVLTF
TRBJ2-5,TRBV14,NA,TRBD2,TGTGCCAGCAGCCAAGGAGGACTAGCGGGAAGTCGGCGGGAGACCCAGTACTTC,CASSQGGLAGSRRETQYF
TRBJ1-2,TRBV4-3,NA,TRBD1,TGCGCCAGCAGCCCCATTAGGGGACAGAACTATGGCTACACCTTC,CASSPIRGQNYGYTF
TRBJ2-3,TRBV11-3,NA,NA,TGTGCCAGCAGCTCTAGAACAGATACGCAGTATTTT,CASSSRTDTQYF
TRBJ2-7,TRBV28,NA,NA,TGTGCCAGCAGATCCCGTGACAGAACCTACGAGCAGTACTTC,CASRSRDRTYEQYF
TRBJ1-2,TRBV27,NA,NA,TGTGCCAGCAGTCGGGGGGAACGGTATGGCTACACCTTC,CASSRGERYGYTF
TRBJ2-1,TRBV11-2,NA,NA,TGTGCCAGCAGCTATCAGAGAAATGAGCAGTTCTTC,CASSYQRNEQFF
TRBJ1-6,TRBV5-6,NA,NA,TGTGCCAGCAGCTTGAGGACCAGCTCCTATAATTCACCCCTCCACTTT,CASSLRTSSYNSPLHF
TRBJ1-2,TRBV4-2,once,NA,TGTGCCAGCAGCCAAGATCCTGCGGGGGAAGAAGGCTACACCTTC,CASSQDPAGEEGYTF
TRBJ2-7,TRBV9,NA,NA,TGTGCCAGCACCCTAGACGGAGGCTGGGGTCGGGAGCAGTACTTC,CASTLDGGWGREQYF
TRBJ1-3,TRBV6-5,few,TRBD1,TGTGCCAGCAGGCGACAGGGAGTTCCTGGAAACACCATATATTTT,CASRRQGVPGNTIYF
TRBJ1-3,TRBV6-5,NA,NA,TGTGCCAGCAGTTACTCTGCAGGTTCTGGAAACACCATATATTTT,CASSYSAGSGNTIYF
TRBJ2-5,TRBV2,NA,NA,TGTGCCAGCAGAGGGTTCCAAGAGACCCAGTACTTC,CASRGFQETQYF
TRBJ1-1,TRBV28,NA,NA,TGTGCCAGCAGTTTGGACCAAAACACTGAAGCTTTCTTT,CASSLDQNTEAFF
TRBJ2-1,TRBV13,NA,TRBD2,TGTGCCAGCAGCTTCACTAGCGGGGGGGCAGGTGAGCAGTTCTTC,CASSFTSGGAGEQFF
TRBJ1-4,TRBV19,NA,NA,TGTGCCAGTAGTATAAGAGGCGGGAATGAAAAACTGTTTTTT,CASSIRGGNEKLFF
TRBJ2-1,TRBV5-4,NA,TRBD2,TGTGCCAGCAGCCCCGGCGGGGGGTCTAGGAATGAGCAGTTCTTC,CASSPGGGSRNEQFF
TRBJ1-1,TRBV28,NA,NA,TGTGCCAGCAGTTTAAACGGCGATCCTGGCACTGAAGCTTTCTTT,CASSLNGDPGTEAFF
TRBJ2-2,TRBV4-3,NA,NA,TGCGCCAGCAGCCAAGATTTTTGGGGGAGTAACACCGGGGAGCTGTTTTTT,CASSQDFWGSNTGELFF
TRBJ2-7,TRBV5-6,NA,NA,TGTGCCAGCAGCTTAGGGAGGTCCGAGCAGTACTTC,CASSLGRSEQYF
TRBJ2-2,TRBV3-1/TRBV3-2,NA,NA,TGTGCCAGCAGCCCCCACGTTGGCCTTAACCCCGGGGAGCTGTTTTTT,CASSPHVGLNPGELFF
TRBJ2-1,TRBV10-3,NA,TRBD2,TGTGCCATCAGTTTTCTAGGGGAGGGCCCGAATGAGCAGTTCTTC,CAISFLGEGPNEQFF
TRBJ2-2,TRBV11-3,NA,NA,TGTGCCAGTTCCGGGGGGCCAGGCACCGGGGAGCTGTTTTTT,CASSGGPGTGELFF
TRBJ1-5,TRBV24-1,NA,NA,TGTGCCACCAGTGATCCCGAGGGAGGGGGTAGTGCCCAGCATTTT,CATSDPEGGGSAQHF
TRBJ1-6,TRBV7-2,NA,NA,TGTGCCAGCAGCCCTAGGCCAGGACAAAATTCACCCCTCCACTTT,CASSPRPGQNSPLHF
TRBJ1-2,TRBV9,NA,TRBD1,TGTGCCAGCACACGAGGGGGACAGGGGCTATATGGCTACACCTTC,CASTRGGQGLYGYTF
TRBJ2-5,TRBV5-1,NA,TRBD2,TGCGCCAGCAGCTTGGATGCTAGCGGGGGTAAGACCCAGTACTTC,CASSLDASGGKTQYF
TRBJ2-1,TRBV3-1/TRBV3-2,NA,TRBD2,TGTGCCAGCAGCCAAGCAGGGCTAGCGGGGGGGCCCTTATACAATGAGCAGTTCTTC,CASSQAGLAGGPLYNEQFF
TRBJ1-2,TRBV12-3/TRBV12-4,NA,NA,TGTGCCAGCAGCCGTACGGGCTATGGCTACACCTTC,CASSRTGYGYTF
TRBJ1-2,TRBV6-1,NA,TRBD1,TGTGCCAGCAGTGATTGGGACAGTATTAACTATGGCTACACCTTC,CASSDWDSINYGYTF
TRBJ1-2,TRBV19,NA,NA,TGTGCCAGTAGGGAAACGGGAGCTAACTATGGCTACACCTTC,CASRETGANYGYTF
TRBJ1-2,TRBV28,NA,NA,TGTGCCAGCAGTCTTACTCGTACAGGGTCCTGGAGCTATGGCTACACCTTC,CASSLTRTGSWSYGYTF
TRBJ1-1,TRBV27,NA,NA,TGTGCCAGCAGTTTTTCGGTGGGGGCTTATCCCTCCGAGGCAGACACTGAAGCTTTCTTT,CASSFSVGAYPSEADTEAFF
TRBJ1-1,TRBV5-6,NA,NA,TGTGCCAGCAGCTCTCTAACCAGTTTGAACACTGAAGCTTTCTTT,CASSSLTSLNTEAFF
TRBJ1-1,TRBV11-2,NA,NA,TGTGCCAGCAGTCAGACCGAGGGGGGAGCTTTCTTT,CASSQTEGGAFF
TRBJ1-5,TRBV2,NA,NA,TGTGCCAGCAGTGGGACAGTTAGCAATCAGCCCCAGCATTTT,CASSGTVSNQPQHF
TRBJ1-1,TRBV6-5,NA,NA,TGTGCCAGCAGTTACTCGAGCGGGGAATTAGTCACTGAAGCTTTCTTT,CASSYSSGELVTEAFF
TRBJ2-2,TRBV7-2,NA,TRBD1,TGTGCCAGCAGCTCGACAGGGGGGACCGGGGAGCTGTTTTTT,CASSSTGGTGELFF
TRBJ1-6,TRBV18,NA,TRBD1,TGTGCCAGCTCAAGAGGAGGGGGCAACTATAATTCACCCCTCCACTTT,CASSRGGGNYNSPLHF
TRBJ1-1,TRBV5-6,NA,NA,TGTGCCAGCAGCTACGGGGACACTGAAGCTTTCTTT,CASSYGDTEAFF
TRBJ2-7,TRBV24-1,NA,NA,TGTGCCACCAGTGATTGGGGTTCCGAAGACGAGCAGTACTTC,CATSDWGSEDEQYF
TRBJ2-5,TRBV2,NA,TRBD1,TGTGCCAGCAGCCGGGACAGGAACCAAGAGACCCAGTACTTC,CASSRDRNQETQYF
TRBJ1-2,TRBV9,NA,TRBD1,TGTGCCAGCAGCGCCTACGGGACAGAGTATGGCTACACCTTC,CASSAYGTEYGYTF
TRBJ1-2,TRBV6-5,NA,NA,TGTGCCAGCACCCCCCGGAGGGGTCAGTATGGCTACACCTTC,CASTPRRGQYGYTF
TRBJ1-2,TRBV6-5,NA,NA,TGTGCCAGCAGTTACCTCAGCCAGGCCTCTAACTATGGCTACACCTTC,CASSYLSQASNYGYTF
TRBJ1-3,TRBV29-1,NA,NA,TGCAGCGTTGAAGGAGGGAGTGGAAACACCATATATTTT,CSVEGGSGNTIYF
TRBJ1-1,TRBV12-3/TRBV12-4,NA,TRBD1,TGTGCCAGCAGCCCGACAGGGACGACTGAAGCTTTCTTT,CASSPTGTTEAFF
TRBJ1-1,TRBV7-8,once,TRBD1,TGTGCCAGCAGCTCGACAGGGAGGTTAAACACTGAAGCTTTCTTT,CASSSTGRLNTEAFF
TRBJ2-2,TRBV7-8,NA,TRBD2,TGTGCCAGCAGCCCCAACCGGGGGGACACCGGGGAGCTGTTTTTT,CASSPNRGDTGELFF
TRBJ1-5,TRBV28,NA,NA,TGTGCCAGCTCCCCGATTCCGTCGGTCCGAGTGACCCAGCATTTT,CASSPIPSVRVTQHF
TRBJ1-4,TRBV19,once,NA,TGTGCCAGCCGGACTAGGCCAAATGAAAAACTGTTTTTT,CASRTRPNEKLFF